Detailed here is one T cell receptor (beta chain). This clonotype occurred many times. Its target antigen remains unknown. Base qualities were left out, and no much larger clone turns up one base away. Sequencing used an Illumina NovaSeq 6000. cDNA libraries for TCRalpha and TCRbeta were prepared by 5'RACE using constant-segment primers, with sample barcodes and unique molecular identifiers added. Trizol reagent was used to extract RNA from every sample. Library amplification was performed in two PCR steps, and a second sample barcode and Illumina TruSeq adapters were introduced in the second step. The libraries were sequenced on an Illumina NovaSeq using 2 x 150 bp paired-end reads. Under the source paper's analysis protocol: With migec v1.2.7, reads were demultiplexed and then collapsed into UMI-guided consensus sequences. Using mixcr v2.1.11, UMI consensuses were aligned to TRA and TRB V and J templates and then assembled into clonotypes. A clonotype was counted as expanded or contracted only when both edgeR and NoisET called the clonotype significant, with the noise models trained on biological replicates. edgeR calls used a false discovery rate-adjusted p below 0.01 and a log2 fold-change threshold of 1. As an exploratory analysis of dynamics, max-normalized trajectories of the 1000 most abundant clonotypes were examined with PCA combined with hierarchical clustering. Each responding clone was given a CD4 or CD8 phenotype based on the CD4+ and CD8+ repertoires, which had been sequenced separately. Using fastp trimming at Q25 and MiXCR clonotype assembly, TCRdb reanalyzed the public sequencing data and kept in-frame beta chains. CDR3 protein duplicates are merged, each entry listing the most common genes and DNA. The V and J calls come from TCRdb's annotation, not from the publication. The sample table holds more than 200,000 distinct CDR3 sequences, of which around 15% were seen once. Clones ranked in the top ten supply about 3.5% of the sample.

These data belong to a study of T-cell memory formation after mild COVID-19 (TCRdb year 2021). Looking at the study overall: TCR sequence clusters from the two donors were found to be largely donor specific. In two donors, T-cell clones that expanded and contracted after mild COVID-19 were tracked by sequencing TCRalpha and TCRbeta repertoires over time. The cohort comprised two young, previously healthy adult volunteers, one female and one male.

The germline V gene (reference sequence) supplies CDR1 SGHNT and CDR2 YYREEE. Measured from the cysteine to the phenylalanine, the CDR3 is 13 residues long. The read is trimmed to its CDR3 DNA, 39 bases read in frame from base 1. Cut back by 3 bases and 4 bases, the V and J ends lie 7 bases apart. Ficoll-Paque density gradient centrifugation was used to isolate PBMCs. Study-level results and caveats: Clones that contracted from day 15 to 85 showed balanced CD4/CD8 phenotypes, whereas a second wave of clones that expanded from day 15 to 37 leaned towards CD4+. Some responding clones were detected in pre-infection memory, suggesting pre-existing cross-reactive memory T cells joined the SARS-CoV-2 response. SARS-CoV-2 specificity was not confirmed for the second-wave clones peaking on day 37. Only two mild cases were covered in the study, and larger cohorts including severe cases with pre-infection samples were considered necessary. Contracting CD4+ clones were located mainly in the CM and EM memory subsets, whereas CD8+ clones were found to be enriched in EMRA.

This clonotype was obtained from a young man who had mild COVID-19 (a few samples of this study predate the infection). The sample titles of this study are shuffled in the database, so cell type and time point are left out; the donor was told from shared clones. Recombination connected TRBV5-4 to TRBJ2-2; TRBD1 could be the D gene, as 6 bases match. The specimen sequenced was PBMCs or a T cell subset sorted from them (not recorded which). Here is the DNA: TGTGCCAGCAGCTCCAGGGGCACCGGGGAGCTGTTTTTT. It translates as CASSSRGTGELFF. This CDR3, with the reference TRBV5-4 and TRBJ2-2 proteins standing in past its ends, gives the full variable domain ETGVTQSPTHLIKTRGQQVTLRCSSQSGHNTVSWYQQALGQGPQFIFQYYREEENGRGNFPPRFSGLQFPNYSSELNVNALELDDSALYLCASSSRGTGELFFGEGSRLTVL.